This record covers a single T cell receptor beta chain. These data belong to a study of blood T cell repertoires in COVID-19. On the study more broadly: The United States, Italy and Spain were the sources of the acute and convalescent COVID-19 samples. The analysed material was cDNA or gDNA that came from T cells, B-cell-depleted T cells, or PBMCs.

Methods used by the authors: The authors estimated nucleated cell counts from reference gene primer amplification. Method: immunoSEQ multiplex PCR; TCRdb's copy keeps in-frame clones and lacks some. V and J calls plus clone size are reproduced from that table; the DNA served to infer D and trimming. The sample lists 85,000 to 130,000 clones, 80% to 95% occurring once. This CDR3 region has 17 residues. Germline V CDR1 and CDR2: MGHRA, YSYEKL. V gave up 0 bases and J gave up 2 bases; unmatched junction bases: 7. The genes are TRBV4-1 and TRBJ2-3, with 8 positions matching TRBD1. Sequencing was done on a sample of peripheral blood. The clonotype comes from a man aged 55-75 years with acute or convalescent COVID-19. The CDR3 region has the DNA TGCGCCAGCAGCCAAGAAGGGGACAGGAGATTCACAGATACGCAGTATTTT. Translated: CASSQEGDRRFTDTQYF.